Listed below are T cell receptor beta chains from one sample, sequenced in a study of early T cells in non-severe SARS-CoV-2 infection. TCRdb processed the 5' RACE reads anew with MiXCR; each CDR3 protein has one entry. The table includes almost 45,000 distinct CDR3 sequences, roughly 6.2% detected once. Input material: whole blood. These TCRs come from an adult who was a healthcare worker with PCR-confirmed SARS-CoV-2 infection or an uninfected control (not recorded which). The CDR3 runs from the conserved cysteine through the conserved F or W. Each record gives: D gene, clone size, V gene, J gene, CDR3 protein, CDR3 DNA. A D gene is named only where the DNA matches it firmly. Clone size is not always given. Where it is, it says once, few, many or a class for expanded clones.

TRBD1	many	TRBV28	TRBJ2-7	CASTRAGGSYEQYF	TGTGCCAGCACCAGGGCAGGGGGCTCCTACGAGCAGTACTTC
TRBD1	.	TRBV24-1	TRBJ2-1	CATSDSLDRGRYNEQFF	TGTGCCACCAGTGATTCCCTAGACAGGGGGAGATACAATGAGCAGTTCTTC
TRBD1	few	TRBV20-1	TRBJ1-1	CSALGQGNTEAFF	TGCAGTGCCCTCGGACAGGGTAACACTGAAGCTTTCTTT
TRBD1	few	TRBV11-2	TRBJ2-5	CASSSPRDRGLETQYF	TGTGCCAGCAGCTCACCCCGGGACAGGGGGCTGGAGACCCAGTACTTC
.	few	TRBV6-2/TRBV6-3	TRBJ1-5	CASLNRGPDQPQHF	TGTGCTAGTTTAAACCGGGGTCCCGATCAGCCCCAGCATTTT
.	.	TRBV5-1	TRBJ2-5	CASSLVTDFQETQYF	TGCGCCAGCAGCTTGGTAACAGACTTCCAAGAGACCCAGTACTTC
.	many	TRBV6-1	TRBJ1-5	CASSEVGWGYSNQPQHF	TGTGCCAGCAGTGAAGTTGGATGGGGGTATAGCAATCAGCCCCAGCATTTT
.	many	TRBV3-1	TRBJ1-2	CASSPEGEGWYGYTF	TGTGCCAGCAGCCCGGAAGGGGAGGGCTGGTATGGCTACACCTTC
TRBD1	.	TRBV11-2	TRBJ2-3	CASSKEGASIDTQYF	TGTGCCAGCAGCAAAGAGGGGGCGTCTATAGATACGCAGTATTTT
.	few	TRBV28	TRBJ2-7	CASFKGTRIYEQYF	TGTGCCAGCTTTAAGGGGACACGTATCTACGAGCAGTACTTC
.	few	TRBV28	TRBJ2-5	CASSLPVIETQYF	TGTGCCAGCAGTTTGCCGGTGATTGAGACCCAGTACTTC
TRBD1	many	TRBV6-4	TRBJ2-3	CASSRDGQGADTQYF	TGTGCCAGCTCGAGAGATGGACAGGGGGCAGATACGCAGTATTTT
.	many	TRBV10-3	TRBJ1-2	CAISGGLFGATF	TGTGCCATCAGTGGCGGTCTCTTCGGGGCCACCTTC
TRBD1	many	TRBV6-4	TRBJ2-4	CASSAGTGVNIQYF	TGTGCCAGCTCGGCGGGGACAGGGGTAAACATTCAGTACTTC
.	.	TRBV12-3/TRBV12-4	TRBJ1-5	CASSLAGSNQPQHF	TGTGCCAGCAGTTTAGCAGGGTCCAATCAGCCCCAGCATTTT
.	few	TRBV24-1	TRBJ2-1	CASEGGEEYNEQFF	TGTGCCTCCGAGGGGGGGGAAGAATACAATGAGCAGTTCTTC
TRBD1	.	TRBV5-1	TRBJ1-1	CASSLAKGAVGNTEAFF	TGCGCCAGCAGCTTGGCGAAGGGGGCTGTGGGGAACACTGAAGCTTTCTTT
.	few	TRBV15	TRBJ2-2	CATSRESSEGGELFF	TGTGCCACCAGCAGAGAAAGTAGTGAGGGCGGGGAGCTGTTTTTT
.	many	TRBV6-4	TRBJ2-2	CASSAGVDTGELFF	TGTGCCAGCAGTGCAGGGGTGGACACCGGGGAGCTGTTTTTT
TRBD1	.	TRBV18	TRBJ2-1	CASSPDRAYNEQFF	TGTGCCAGCTCACCGGACAGGGCCTACAATGAGCAGTTCTTC
.	many	TRBV7-9	TRBJ1-5	CASSPGPGQPQHF	TGTGCCAGCAGTCCAGGTCCAGGCCAGCCCCAGCATTTT
.	.	TRBV30	TRBJ2-2	CAWSIPKPTTGELFF	TGTGCCTGGAGTATCCCCAAACCAACCACCGGGGAGCTGTTTTTT
.	many	TRBV6-1	TRBJ1-5	CASRTGRESNQPQHF	TGTGCCAGCAGGACGGGCCGGGAGAGCAATCAGCCCCAGCATTTT
.	many	TRBV5-1	TRBJ2-2	CASSPFPDHRELFF	TGCGCCAGCTCCCCCTTCCCGGACCACCGGGAGCTGTTTTTT
.	.	TRBV5-4	TRBJ2-1	CASSLISGVDNEQFF	TGTGCCAGCAGCTTGATCAGTGGGGTGGACAATGAGCAGTTCTTC
.	.	TRBV10-3	TRBJ2-3	CAISEGSTDTQYF	TGTGCCATCAGTGAAGGGAGCACAGATACGCAGTATTTT